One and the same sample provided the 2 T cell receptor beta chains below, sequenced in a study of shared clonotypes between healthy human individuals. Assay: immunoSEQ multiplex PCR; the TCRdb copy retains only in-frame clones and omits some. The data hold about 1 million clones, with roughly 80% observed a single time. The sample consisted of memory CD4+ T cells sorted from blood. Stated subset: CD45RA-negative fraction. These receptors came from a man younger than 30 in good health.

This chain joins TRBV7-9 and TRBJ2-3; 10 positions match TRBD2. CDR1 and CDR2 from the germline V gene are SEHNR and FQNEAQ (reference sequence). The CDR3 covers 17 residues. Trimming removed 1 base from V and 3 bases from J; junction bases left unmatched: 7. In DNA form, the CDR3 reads TGTGCCAGCAGCTTAGGGTTAACTAGCGGGAAGACAGATACGCAGTATTTT. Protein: CASSLGLTSGKTDTQYF. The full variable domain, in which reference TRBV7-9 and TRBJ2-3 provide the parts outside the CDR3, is DTGVSQNPRHKITKRGQNVTFRCDPISEHNRLYWYRQTLGQGPEFLTYFQNEAQLEKSRLLSDRFSAERPKGSFSTLEIQRTEQGDSAMYLCASSLGLTSGKTDTQYFGPGTRLTVL.

Here the CDR3 reads CASSAPQGGHTEAFF. CDR3 in DNA: TGTGCCAGCAGTGCCCCACAGGGAGGACACACTGAAGCTTTCTTT. The gene calls are TRBV28 and TRBJ1-1; D is perhaps TRBD1 (6 bases). CDR1 is MDHEN, CDR2 SYDVKM, per germline. The CDR3 has 15 amino acids. Between the trimmed V and J ends, which lost 5 bases and 3 bases, there was a span of 16 bases.